This entry is about one T cell receptor beta chain. What it binds is unknown. Terminally differentiated effector memory CD45RA+ cells were excluded from the naive CD8 cells, which were CD45RO-negative and positively selected for CCR7. Evenly divided among several immunoSEQ plates was the genomic DNA of each subset. Sorted-subset replicate PCRs used approximately 190 ng of genomic DNA. This amount corresponded to 25,000 to 30,000 T cell genomes. In the source study's methods: ImmunoSEQ output held junction-only sequences without quality scores, so filtering differed. Produced via immunoSEQ multiplex PCR; TCRdb's table is partial and in-frame only. V and J calls and clone size are as listed in that table; D and trimming were resolved from the DNA. Of about 2 million clones listed, about 95% were seen once; the top ten hold 1% to 1.3%. The sample originates from a study of shared clonotypes between healthy human individuals.

CDR1 is MNHEY and CDR2 is SVGAGI in the germline V gene. V dropped 6 bases and J dropped 7 bases, with 17 bases sitting between them. The CDR3 is made up of 14 amino acids. General study results and limits: Blood was the sole source, and tissue repertoires probably differ.

This TCR was sampled from a man younger than 35 in good health. Sequenced material: naive CD8+ T cells sorted from blood. The chain carries TRBV6-5 and TRBJ2-3; weak D call: TRBD2 (6 bases). This CDR3 is CASRPLEGQNTQYF. CDR3 bases: TGTGCCAGCAGACCTCTGGAGGGGCAAAATACGCAGTATTTT.